This is a list of T cell receptor beta chains from one sample in a study of blood T cell repertoires in COVID-19. Only in-frame clones appear in the TCRdb table, and some are missing; sequencing was by immunoSEQ multiplex PCR. Seen here are roughly 40,000 clones, roughly 92% observed once, and the top ten hold just under 9.5%. Material: peripheral blood. The source of these receptors is a man in his fifties with active COVID-19. Each CDR3 is given with its conserved first and last residue. D genes are given only for firm matches. Some rows mark clone size as missing; the rest say once, few, many or name a class of expanded clone.

d_call: TRBD2; v_call: TRBV6-5; clone_size: once; j_call: TRBJ2-7; cdr3_aa: CASSYGGAGLSYEQYF; cdr3_nt: TGTGCCAGCAGTTACGGGGGAGCGGGACTCTCCTACGAGCAGTACTTC
d_call: TRBD2; v_call: TRBV4-1; clone_size: -; j_call: TRBJ2-5; cdr3_aa: CASSQFELAGQETQYF; cdr3_nt: TGCGCCAGCAGCCAATTCGAACTAGCGGGACAGGAGACCCAGTACTTC
d_call: -; v_call: TRBV5-1; clone_size: once; j_call: TRBJ1-1; cdr3_aa: CASSWGEGPQEGEAFF; cdr3_nt: TGCGCCAGCAGCTGGGGGGAGGGCCCTCAGGAGGGTGAAGCTTTCTTT
d_call: -; v_call: TRBV19; clone_size: -; j_call: TRBJ1-1; cdr3_aa: CASSKKLSTEAFF; cdr3_nt: TGTGCCAGTAGTAAGAAGCTATCCACTGAAGCTTTCTTT
d_call: -; v_call: TRBV6-5; clone_size: -; j_call: TRBJ2-2; cdr3_aa: CASSWTANTGELFF; cdr3_nt: TGTGCCAGCAGTTGGACAGCGAACACCGGGGAGCTGTTTTTT
d_call: -; v_call: TRBV6-5; clone_size: -; j_call: TRBJ1-1; cdr3_aa: CASSPVRSGGGAFF; cdr3_nt: TGTGCCAGCAGCCCAGTTAGATCGGGCGGGGGAGCTTTCTTT
d_call: -; v_call: TRBV5-1; clone_size: few; j_call: TRBJ1-4; cdr3_aa: CASRTQLTTNEKLFF; cdr3_nt: TGCGCCAGCAGAACCCAACTTACAACTAATGAAAAACTGTTTTTT
d_call: TRBD2; v_call: TRBV7-8; clone_size: -; j_call: TRBJ2-7; cdr3_aa: CASSPGLAGGSYEQYF; cdr3_nt: TGTGCCAGCAGCCCCGGACTAGCGGGAGGCTCCTACGAGCAGTACTTC
d_call: -; v_call: TRBV28; clone_size: -; j_call: TRBJ1-6; cdr3_aa: CASSSGPGHNSPLHF; cdr3_nt: TGTGCCAGCAGTTCTGGGCCGGGACACAATTCACCCCTCCACTTT
d_call: -; v_call: TRBV7-3; clone_size: -; j_call: TRBJ2-2; cdr3_aa: CASSPGARATGELFF; cdr3_nt: TGTGCCAGCAGCCCGGGCGCGCGGGCCACCGGGGAGCTGTTTTTT
d_call: -; v_call: TRBV28; clone_size: -; j_call: TRBJ2-2; cdr3_aa: CASSPLGAGTGELFF; cdr3_nt: TGTGCCAGCAGTCCTCTCGGCGCGGGGACCGGGGAGCTGTTTTTT
d_call: -; v_call: TRBV7-3; clone_size: once; j_call: TRBJ2-3; cdr3_aa: CASSSSTGGDTQYF; cdr3_nt: TGTGCCAGCAGCTCCTCAACTGGGGGCGATACGCAGTATTTT
d_call: -; v_call: TRBV14; clone_size: -; j_call: TRBJ2-7; cdr3_aa: CASSQDLLSYEQYF; cdr3_nt: TGTGCCAGCAGCCAAGATCTACTCTCCTACGAGCAGTACTTC
d_call: TRBD2; v_call: TRBV10-3; clone_size: -; j_call: TRBJ2-1; cdr3_aa: CAISDSSGSIFF; cdr3_nt: TGTGCCATCAGTGATTCCAGCGGGAGCATTTTCTTC
d_call: TRBD1; v_call: TRBV19; clone_size: -; j_call: TRBJ1-1; cdr3_aa: CASRTGFGTEAFF; cdr3_nt: TGTGCCAGCCGGACAGGGTTTGGCACTGAAGCTTTCTTT
d_call: -; v_call: TRBV6-5; clone_size: -; j_call: TRBJ2-2; cdr3_aa: CASSPSTGRYGELFF; cdr3_nt: TGTGCCAGCAGTCCCTCGACAGGGAGGTATGGGGAGCTGTTTTTT
d_call: -; v_call: TRBV27; clone_size: -; j_call: TRBJ1-4; cdr3_aa: CASSLRGPPLEKLFF; cdr3_nt: TGTGCCAGCAGTTTGCGCGGGCCGCCTCTTGAAAAACTGTTTTTT
d_call: -; v_call: TRBV7-9; clone_size: -; j_call: TRBJ2-1; cdr3_aa: CASSLGTGGNSYNEQFF; cdr3_nt: TGTGCCAGCAGCTTAGGAACTGGCGGGAACTCCTACAATGAGCAGTTCTTC
d_call: -; v_call: TRBV14; clone_size: -; j_call: TRBJ2-5; cdr3_aa: CASSQVAAQGLAYQETQYF; cdr3_nt: TGTGCCAGCAGCCAAGTCGCCGCGCAGGGGCTCGCTTACCAAGAGACCCAGTACTTC
d_call: TRBD1; v_call: TRBV28; clone_size: -; j_call: TRBJ2-6; cdr3_aa: CASRTDRGLGANVLTF; cdr3_nt: TGTGCCAGCAGAACGGACAGGGGGCTCGGGGCCAACGTCCTGACTTTC
d_call: TRBD2; v_call: TRBV3-1/TRBV3-2; clone_size: -; j_call: TRBJ2-1; cdr3_aa: CASSQDRGGDFNEQFF; cdr3_nt: TGTGCCAGCAGCCAAGATCGGGGGGGAGACTTCAATGAGCAGTTCTTC
d_call: TRBD1; v_call: TRBV5-1; clone_size: -; j_call: TRBJ1-5; cdr3_aa: CASSPGQGSDQPQHF; cdr3_nt: TGCGCCAGCAGCCCGGGACAGGGATCGGATCAGCCCCAGCATTTT
d_call: -; v_call: TRBV12-3/TRBV12-4; clone_size: few; j_call: TRBJ1-5; cdr3_aa: CASSDMGNQPQHF; cdr3_nt: TGTGCCAGCAGTGACATGGGCAATCAGCCCCAGCATTTT
d_call: -; v_call: TRBV29-1; clone_size: -; j_call: TRBJ1-1; cdr3_aa: CSVVEGRVEAFF; cdr3_nt: TGCAGCGTTGTCGAGGGGAGGGTTGAAGCTTTCTTT
d_call: TRBD2; v_call: TRBV2; clone_size: -; j_call: TRBJ2-1; cdr3_aa: CASSLLAGSSYNEQFF; cdr3_nt: TGTGCCAGCAGTCTGCTAGCGGGAAGCTCCTACAATGAGCAGTTCTTC
d_call: -; v_call: TRBV5-1; clone_size: -; j_call: TRBJ1-2; cdr3_aa: CASSLGAQVDYGYTF; cdr3_nt: TGCGCCAGCAGCTTGGGGGCCCAGGTGGACTATGGCTACACCTTC
d_call: TRBD2; v_call: TRBV5-6; clone_size: -; j_call: TRBJ2-1; cdr3_aa: CASSLGLAGGSYNEQFF; cdr3_nt: TGTGCCAGCAGCTTGGGACTAGCGGGAGGGTCTTACAATGAGCAGTTCTTC
d_call: TRBD2; v_call: TRBV14; clone_size: -; j_call: TRBJ2-3; cdr3_aa: CASSQGGSGINTQYF; cdr3_nt: TGTGCCAGCAGCCAGGGAGGTAGCGGGATAAATACGCAGTATTTT
d_call: -; v_call: TRBV11-2; clone_size: -; j_call: TRBJ1-5; cdr3_aa: CASSLDRGSNQPQHF; cdr3_nt: TGTGCCAGCAGCTTAGATAGGGGTAGCAATCAGCCCCAGCATTTT
d_call: TRBD2; v_call: TRBV19; clone_size: -; j_call: TRBJ2-1; cdr3_aa: CASSMWAGTSGPSYNEQFF; cdr3_nt: TGTGCCAGTAGTATGTGGGCCGGGACTAGCGGGCCCTCCTACAATGAGCAGTTCTTC
d_call: TRBD2; v_call: TRBV30; clone_size: -; j_call: TRBJ2-3; cdr3_aa: CAWSLLAGGTDTQYF; cdr3_nt: TGTGCCTGGAGTCTGCTAGCGGGAGGCACAGATACGCAGTATTTT
d_call: TRBD2; v_call: TRBV5-5; clone_size: -; j_call: TRBJ2-1; cdr3_aa: CASAGREPSNEQFF; cdr3_nt: TGTGCCAGCGCGGGGCGGGAGCCGTCCAATGAGCAGTTCTTC
d_call: -; v_call: TRBV7-2; clone_size: -; j_call: TRBJ1-5; cdr3_aa: CASSLGQQSNQPQHF; cdr3_nt: TGTGCCAGCAGCTTAGGTCAACAGAGCAATCAGCCCCAGCATTTT
d_call: TRBD1; v_call: TRBV28; clone_size: -; j_call: TRBJ1-5; cdr3_aa: CASSSLRTGFDQPQHF; cdr3_nt: TGTGCCAGCAGTTCCCTTCGGACAGGGTTCGATCAGCCCCAGCATTTT
d_call: -; v_call: TRBV5-6; clone_size: -; j_call: TRBJ1-2; cdr3_aa: CASSLGAGTGYTF; cdr3_nt: TGTGCCAGCAGCTTGGGGGCGGGGACCGGCTACACCTTC
d_call: -; v_call: TRBV7-9; clone_size: -; j_call: TRBJ2-1; cdr3_aa: CASSSGDSGTYSYNEQFF; cdr3_nt: TGTGCCAGCAGCTCAGGCGACTCGGGAACCTACTCCTACAATGAGCAGTTCTTC
d_call: -; v_call: TRBV28; clone_size: -; j_call: TRBJ2-7; cdr3_aa: CASSPRAYEQYF; cdr3_nt: TGTGCCAGCAGTCCGCGGGCCTACGAGCAGTACTTC
d_call: TRBD2; v_call: TRBV10-3; clone_size: -; j_call: TRBJ2-3; cdr3_aa: CAISEGREGTDTQYF; cdr3_nt: TGTGCCATCAGTGAAGGGCGGGAGGGGACAGATACGCAGTATTTT
d_call: -; v_call: TRBV5-1; clone_size: -; j_call: TRBJ1-2; cdr3_aa: CASSLDEGRSGYTF; cdr3_nt: TGCGCCAGCAGCTTGGATGAGGGTCGGAGTGGCTACACCTTC
d_call: -; v_call: TRBV28; clone_size: -; j_call: TRBJ1-2; cdr3_aa: CASSPGGLYGYTF; cdr3_nt: TGTGCCAGCAGTCCGGGGGGGCTCTATGGCTACACCTTC
d_call: TRBD1; v_call: TRBV5-6; clone_size: -; j_call: TRBJ2-4; cdr3_aa: CASSQILLTGPKNIQYF; cdr3_nt: TGTGCCAGCAGCCAAATCTTATTGACAGGGCCGAAAAACATTCAGTACTTC
d_call: TRBD1; v_call: TRBV5-4; clone_size: -; j_call: TRBJ2-3; cdr3_aa: CASSPPQGGSDTQYF; cdr3_nt: TGTGCCAGCAGCCCTCCACAGGGGGGCTCAGATACGCAGTATTTT
d_call: TRBD1; v_call: TRBV6-5; clone_size: -; j_call: TRBJ1-2; cdr3_aa: CASTKGQLDYGYTF; cdr3_nt: TGTGCCAGCACCAAGGGACAGCTAGACTATGGCTACACCTTC
d_call: -; v_call: TRBV9; clone_size: -; j_call: TRBJ1-2; cdr3_aa: CASSVVGSEKGYTF; cdr3_nt: TGTGCCAGCAGCGTAGTCGGGTCGGAGAAGGGCTACACCTTC
d_call: -; v_call: TRBV30; clone_size: once; j_call: TRBJ1-3; cdr3_aa: CAWSVFQGNTIYF; cdr3_nt: TGTGCCTGGAGCGTATTCCAGGGAAACACCATATATTTT
d_call: TRBD2; v_call: TRBV3-1/TRBV3-2; clone_size: -; j_call: TRBJ2-5; cdr3_aa: CASSQVSGGQETQYF; cdr3_nt: TGTGCCAGCAGCCAAGTTTCGGGAGGACAAGAGACCCAGTACTTC
d_call: TRBD2; v_call: TRBV5-1; clone_size: -; j_call: TRBJ2-5; cdr3_aa: CASSRRTSGRSEETQYF; cdr3_nt: TGCGCCAGCAGCCGACGGACTAGCGGGAGGTCCGAAGAGACCCAGTACTTC
d_call: TRBD2; v_call: TRBV19; clone_size: once; j_call: TRBJ2-3; cdr3_aa: CASSNPPWGGGTDTQYF; cdr3_nt: TGTGCCAGTAGTAACCCTCCGTGGGGAGGGGGCACAGATACGCAGTATTTT
d_call: -; v_call: TRBV5-1; clone_size: -; j_call: TRBJ2-1; cdr3_aa: CASSPLSSSSYNEQFF; cdr3_nt: TGCGCCAGCAGCCCACTCTCTTCCTCCTCCTACAATGAGCAGTTCTTC
d_call: -; v_call: TRBV6-4; clone_size: -; j_call: TRBJ2-3; cdr3_aa: CASSDSGEADTQYF; cdr3_nt: TGTGCCAGCAGTGACTCAGGGGAGGCAGATACGCAGTATTTT
d_call: -; v_call: TRBV9; clone_size: -; j_call: TRBJ1-4; cdr3_aa: CASSRGVTNEKLFF; cdr3_nt: TGTGCCAGCAGTCGAGGTGTCACTAATGAAAAACTGTTTTTT
d_call: -; v_call: TRBV9; clone_size: once; j_call: TRBJ2-5; cdr3_aa: CASSAGAGTQETQYF; cdr3_nt: TGTGCCAGCAGCGCCGGGGCGGGGACGCAAGAGACCCAGTACTTC
d_call: -; v_call: TRBV5-6; clone_size: -; j_call: TRBJ2-7; cdr3_aa: CASSFPRAGRFEQYF; cdr3_nt: TGTGCCAGCAGCTTTCCAAGGGCAGGGCGCTTCGAGCAGTACTTC
d_call: TRBD1; v_call: TRBV7-2; clone_size: -; j_call: TRBJ2-2; cdr3_aa: CASRHPGQQRANTGELFF; cdr3_nt: TGTGCCAGCAGACACCCGGGACAGCAACGAGCGAACACCGGGGAGCTGTTTTTT
d_call: TRBD2; v_call: TRBV19; clone_size: -; j_call: TRBJ2-1; cdr3_aa: CASSMGLGVAAGGRSYNEQFF; cdr3_nt: TGTGCCAGTAGTATGGGGTTGGGTGTGGCAGCGGGGGGACGGTCCTACAATGAGCAGTTCTTC
d_call: -; v_call: TRBV30; clone_size: -; j_call: TRBJ2-1; cdr3_aa: CAWSVAAAYNEQFF; cdr3_nt: TGTGCCTGGAGTGTAGCTGCGGCCTACAATGAGCAGTTCTTC
d_call: TRBD1; v_call: TRBV19; clone_size: -; j_call: TRBJ1-1; cdr3_aa: CASSITTRQGANTEAFF; cdr3_nt: TGTGCCAGTAGTATAACCACCCGACAGGGGGCCAACACTGAAGCTTTCTTT